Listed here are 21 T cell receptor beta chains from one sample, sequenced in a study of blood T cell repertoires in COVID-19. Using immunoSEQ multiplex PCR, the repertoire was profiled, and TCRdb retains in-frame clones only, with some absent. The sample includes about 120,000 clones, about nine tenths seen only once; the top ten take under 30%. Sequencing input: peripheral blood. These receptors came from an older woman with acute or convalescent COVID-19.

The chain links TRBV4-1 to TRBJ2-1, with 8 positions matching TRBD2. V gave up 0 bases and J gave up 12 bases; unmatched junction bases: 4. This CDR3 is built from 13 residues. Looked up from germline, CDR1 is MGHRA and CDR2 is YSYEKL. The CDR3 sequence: CASSQDTAGGQFF. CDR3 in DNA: TGCGCCAGCAGCCAAGATACGGCGGGGGGGCAGTTCTTC.

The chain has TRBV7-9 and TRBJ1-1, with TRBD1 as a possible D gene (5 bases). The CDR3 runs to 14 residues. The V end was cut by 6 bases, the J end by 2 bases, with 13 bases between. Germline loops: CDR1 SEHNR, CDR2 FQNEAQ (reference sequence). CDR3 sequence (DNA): TGTGCCAGCAGGCTCGGGGGGTCTAACACTGAAGCTTTCTTT. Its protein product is CASRLGGSNTEAFF.

This chain's CDR3 is CASSLPQGRGDLNTEAFF. The CDR3 nucleotides are TGTGCCAGCAGCTTGCCCCAGGGCAGGGGGGATTTGAACACTGAAGCTTTCTTT. The rearrangement joins TRBV5-4 to TRBJ1-1; 7 bases match TRBD1. V was pared by 1 base and J by 0 bases, with 12 bases of the junction left unmatched. This CDR3 is built from 18 residues. Germline values: CDR1 SGHNT, CDR2 YYREEE (reference sequence).

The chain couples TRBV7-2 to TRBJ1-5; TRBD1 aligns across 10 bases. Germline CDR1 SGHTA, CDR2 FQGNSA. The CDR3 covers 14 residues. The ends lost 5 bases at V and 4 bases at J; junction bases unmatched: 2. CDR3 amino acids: CASSPGQGNQPQHF. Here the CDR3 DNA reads TGTGCCAGCAGCCCGGGACAGGGGAATCAGCCCCAGCATTTT.

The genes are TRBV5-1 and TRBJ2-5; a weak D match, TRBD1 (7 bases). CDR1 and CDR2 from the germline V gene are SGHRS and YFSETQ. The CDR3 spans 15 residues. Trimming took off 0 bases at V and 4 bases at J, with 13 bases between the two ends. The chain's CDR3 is CASSLAPGGIETQYF. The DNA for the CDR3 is TGCGCCAGCAGCTTGGCCCCAGGGGGGATAGAGACCCAGTACTTC.

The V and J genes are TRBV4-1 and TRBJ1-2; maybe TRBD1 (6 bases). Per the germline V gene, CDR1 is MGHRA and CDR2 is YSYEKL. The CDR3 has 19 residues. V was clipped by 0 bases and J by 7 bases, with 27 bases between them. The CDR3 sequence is CASSQDLIWGHQNRGGYTF. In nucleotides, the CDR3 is TGCGCCAGCAGCCAAGATCTTATTTGGGGACATCAAAACCGAGGTGGCTACACCTTC.

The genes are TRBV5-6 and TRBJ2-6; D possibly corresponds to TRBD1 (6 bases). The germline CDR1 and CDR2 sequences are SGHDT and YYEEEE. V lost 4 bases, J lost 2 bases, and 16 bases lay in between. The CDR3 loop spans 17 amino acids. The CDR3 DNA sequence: TGTGCCAGCAGCCAGGCCTCATACAGGGCTGGGGCCAACGTCCTGACTTTC. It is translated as CASSQASYRAGANVLTF. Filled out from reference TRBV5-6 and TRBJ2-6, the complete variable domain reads DAGVTQSPTHLIKTRGQQVTLRCSPKSGHDTVSWYQQALGQGPQFIFQYYEEEERQRGNFPDRFSGHQFPNYSSELNVNALLLGDSALYLCASSQASYRAGANVLTFGAGSRLTVL.

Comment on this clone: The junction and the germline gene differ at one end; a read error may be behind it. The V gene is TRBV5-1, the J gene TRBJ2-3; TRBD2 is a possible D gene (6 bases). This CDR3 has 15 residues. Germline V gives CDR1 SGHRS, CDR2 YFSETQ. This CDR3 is CASKWWGELTDTQYF. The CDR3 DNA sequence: TGCGCCAGCAAATGGTGGGGGGAGCTCACAGATACACAGTATTTT.

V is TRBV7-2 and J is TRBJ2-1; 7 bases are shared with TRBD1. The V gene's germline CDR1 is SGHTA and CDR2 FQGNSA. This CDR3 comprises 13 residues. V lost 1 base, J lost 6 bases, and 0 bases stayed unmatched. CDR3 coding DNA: TGTGCCAGCAGCTTAGGACAGGGCAATGAGCAGTTCTTC. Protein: CASSLGQGNEQFF.

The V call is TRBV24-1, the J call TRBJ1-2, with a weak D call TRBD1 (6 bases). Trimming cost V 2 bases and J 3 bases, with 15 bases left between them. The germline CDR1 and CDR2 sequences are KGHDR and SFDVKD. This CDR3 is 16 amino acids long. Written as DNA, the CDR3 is TGTGCCACCAGTGATTCCGTAGGCGCAGGGGACTATGGCTACACCTTC. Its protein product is CATSDSVGAGDYGYTF.

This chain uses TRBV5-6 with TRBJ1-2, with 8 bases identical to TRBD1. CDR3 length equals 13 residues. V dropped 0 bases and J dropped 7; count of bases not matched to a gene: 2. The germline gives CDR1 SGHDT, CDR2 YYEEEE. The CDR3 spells CASSLGDRGGYTF. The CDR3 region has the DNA TGTGCCAGCAGCTTGGGTGACAGGGGTGGCTACACCTTC.

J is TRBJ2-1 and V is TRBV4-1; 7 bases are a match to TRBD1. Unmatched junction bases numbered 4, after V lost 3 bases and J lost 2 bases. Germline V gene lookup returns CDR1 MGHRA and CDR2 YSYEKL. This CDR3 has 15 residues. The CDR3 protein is CASSQRQGPYNEQFF. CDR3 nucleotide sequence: TGCGCCAGCAGCCAGCGACAGGGTCCCTACAATGAGCAGTTCTTC.

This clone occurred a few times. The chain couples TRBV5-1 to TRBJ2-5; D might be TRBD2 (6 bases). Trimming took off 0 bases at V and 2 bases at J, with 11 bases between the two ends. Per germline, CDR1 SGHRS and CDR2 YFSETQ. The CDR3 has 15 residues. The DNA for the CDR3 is TGCGCCAGCAGCTTGGAGACTAGGGGTCAAGAGACCCAGTACTTC. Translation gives CASSLETRGQETQYF. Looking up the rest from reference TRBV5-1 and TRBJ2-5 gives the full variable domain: KAGVTQTPRYLIKTRGQQVTLSCSPISGHRSVSWYQQTPGQGLQFLFEYFSETQRNKGNFPGRFSGRQFSNSRSEMNVSTLELGDSALYLCASSLETRGQETQYFGPGTRLLVL.

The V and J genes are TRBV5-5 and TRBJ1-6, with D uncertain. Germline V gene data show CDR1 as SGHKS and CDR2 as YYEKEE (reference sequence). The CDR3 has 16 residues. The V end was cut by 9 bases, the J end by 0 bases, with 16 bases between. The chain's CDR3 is CATPPGSSSYNSPLHF. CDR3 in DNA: TGTGCCACACCCCCGGGGAGCAGCTCCTATAATTCACCCCTCCACTTT.

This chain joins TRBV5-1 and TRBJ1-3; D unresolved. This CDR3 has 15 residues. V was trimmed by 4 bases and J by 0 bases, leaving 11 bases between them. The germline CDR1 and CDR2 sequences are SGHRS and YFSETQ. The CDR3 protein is CASSPGESSGNTIYF. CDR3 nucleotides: TGCGCCAGCAGCCCGGGAGAGAGCTCTGGAAACACCATATATTTT.

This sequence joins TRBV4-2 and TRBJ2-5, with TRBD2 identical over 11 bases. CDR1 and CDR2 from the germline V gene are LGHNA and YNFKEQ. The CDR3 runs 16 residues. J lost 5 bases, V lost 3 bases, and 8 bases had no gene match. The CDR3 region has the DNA TGTGCCAGCAGCCAGAGACTAGCGGGGTCTGGTGAGACCCAGTACTTC. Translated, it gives CASSQRLAGSGETQYF.

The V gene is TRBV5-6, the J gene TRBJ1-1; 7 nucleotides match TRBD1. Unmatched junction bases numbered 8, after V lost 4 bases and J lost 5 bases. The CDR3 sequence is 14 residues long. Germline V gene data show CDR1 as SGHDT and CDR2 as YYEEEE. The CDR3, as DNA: TGTGCCAGCAGCCCAAGGACAGGACGGACTGAAGCTTTCTTT. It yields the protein CASSPRTGRTEAFF.

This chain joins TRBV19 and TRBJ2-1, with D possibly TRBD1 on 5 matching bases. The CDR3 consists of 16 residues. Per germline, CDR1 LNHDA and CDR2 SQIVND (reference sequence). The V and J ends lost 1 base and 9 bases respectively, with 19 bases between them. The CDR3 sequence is CASSIVEGHGRVEQFF. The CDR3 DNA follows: TGTGCCAGTAGTATAGTGGAAGGACACGGTAGGGTTGAGCAGTTCTTC.

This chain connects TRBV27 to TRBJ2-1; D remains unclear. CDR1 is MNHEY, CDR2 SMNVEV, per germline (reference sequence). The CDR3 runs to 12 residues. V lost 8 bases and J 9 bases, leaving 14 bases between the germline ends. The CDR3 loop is CASAGAEREQFF. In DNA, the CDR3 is TGTGCCAGCGCCGGTGCGGAACGTGAGCAGTTCTTC.

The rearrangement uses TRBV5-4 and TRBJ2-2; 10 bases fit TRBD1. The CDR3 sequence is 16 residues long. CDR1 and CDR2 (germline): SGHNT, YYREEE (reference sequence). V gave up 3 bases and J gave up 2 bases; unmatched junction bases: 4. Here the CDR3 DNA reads TGTGCCAGCAGCTGGGGGGACAGGGGTAACACCGGGGAGCTGTTTTTT. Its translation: CASSWGDRGNTGELFF.

The CDR3 DNA follows: TGTGCCAGCAGCCCCGGGACAGGGATGTTTGAAAAACTGTTTTTT. Encoded protein: CASSPGTGMFEKLFF. The rearrangement links TRBV5-4 to TRBJ1-4; 9 bases are shared with TRBD1. The CDR3 totals 15 residues. J gave up 7 bases and V 4 bases, and 8 bases lay outside the gene matches. Germline lookup yields CDR1 SGHNT and CDR2 YYREEE (reference sequence).